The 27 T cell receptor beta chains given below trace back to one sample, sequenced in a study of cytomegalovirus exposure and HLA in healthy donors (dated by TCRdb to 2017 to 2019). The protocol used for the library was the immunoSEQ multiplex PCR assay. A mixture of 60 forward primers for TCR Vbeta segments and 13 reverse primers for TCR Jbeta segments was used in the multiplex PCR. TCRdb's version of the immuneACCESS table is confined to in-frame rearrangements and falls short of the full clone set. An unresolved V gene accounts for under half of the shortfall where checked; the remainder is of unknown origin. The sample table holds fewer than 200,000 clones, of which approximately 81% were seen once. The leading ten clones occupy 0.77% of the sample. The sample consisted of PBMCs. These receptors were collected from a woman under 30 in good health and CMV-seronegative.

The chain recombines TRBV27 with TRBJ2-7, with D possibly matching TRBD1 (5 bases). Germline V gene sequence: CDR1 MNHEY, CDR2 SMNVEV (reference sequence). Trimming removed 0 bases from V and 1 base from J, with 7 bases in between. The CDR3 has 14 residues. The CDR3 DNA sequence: TGTGCCAGCAGTTTATCGCACAGGTCCTACGAGCAGTACTTC. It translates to CASSLSHRSYEQYF.

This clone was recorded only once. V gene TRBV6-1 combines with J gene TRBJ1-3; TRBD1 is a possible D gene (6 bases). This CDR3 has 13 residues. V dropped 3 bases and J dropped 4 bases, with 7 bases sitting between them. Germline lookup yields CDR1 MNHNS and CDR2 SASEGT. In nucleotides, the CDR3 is TGTGCCAGCAGTGACACAGGGGGAAACACCATATATTTT. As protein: CASSDTGGNTIYF.

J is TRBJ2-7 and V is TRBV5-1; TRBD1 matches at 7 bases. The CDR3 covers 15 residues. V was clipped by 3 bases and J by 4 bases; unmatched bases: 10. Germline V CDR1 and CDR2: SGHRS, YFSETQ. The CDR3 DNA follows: TGCGCCAGCAGCTGGACCACAGGGGCCCTATACGAGCAGTACTTC. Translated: CASSWTTGALYEQYF. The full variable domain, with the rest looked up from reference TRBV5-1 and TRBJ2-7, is KAGVTQTPRYLIKTRGQQVTLSCSPISGHRSVSWYQQTPGQGLQFLFEYFSETQRNKGNFPGRFSGRQFSNSRSEMNVSTLELGDSALYLCASSWTTGALYEQYFGPGTRLTVT.

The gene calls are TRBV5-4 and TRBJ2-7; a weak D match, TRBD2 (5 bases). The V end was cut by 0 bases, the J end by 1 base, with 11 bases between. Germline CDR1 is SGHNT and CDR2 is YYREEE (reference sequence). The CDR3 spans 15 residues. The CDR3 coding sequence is TGTGCCAGCAGCTTGGGTCCCGGCGGGTCCTACGAGCAGTACTTC. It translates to CASSLGPGGSYEQYF.

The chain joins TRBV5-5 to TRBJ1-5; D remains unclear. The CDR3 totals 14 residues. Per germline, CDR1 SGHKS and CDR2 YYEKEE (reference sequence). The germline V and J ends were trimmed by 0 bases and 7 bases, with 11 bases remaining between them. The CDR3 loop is CASSLVSGGQPQHF. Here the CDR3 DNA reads TGTGCCAGCAGCTTGGTATCGGGAGGACAGCCCCAGCATTTT.

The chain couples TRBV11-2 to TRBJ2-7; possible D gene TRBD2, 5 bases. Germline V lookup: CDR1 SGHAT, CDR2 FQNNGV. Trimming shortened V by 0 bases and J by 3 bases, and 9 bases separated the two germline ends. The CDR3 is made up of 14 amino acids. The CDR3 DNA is TGTGCCAGCAGCTTAGATGAGGGTTTCTACGAGCAGTACTTC. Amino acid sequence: CASSLDEGFYEQYF.

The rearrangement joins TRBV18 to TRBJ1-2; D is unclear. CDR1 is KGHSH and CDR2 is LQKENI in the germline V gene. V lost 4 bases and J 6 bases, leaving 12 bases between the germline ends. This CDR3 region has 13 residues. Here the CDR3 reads CASSRAREDGYTF. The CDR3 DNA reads TGTGCCAGCTCACGCGCCCGAGAGGATGGCTACACCTTC.

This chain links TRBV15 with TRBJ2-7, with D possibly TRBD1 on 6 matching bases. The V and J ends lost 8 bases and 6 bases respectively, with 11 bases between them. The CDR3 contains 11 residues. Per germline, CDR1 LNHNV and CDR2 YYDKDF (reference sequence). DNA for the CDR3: TGTGCCACCGGCCAGGGGCGCGAGCAGTACTTC. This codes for CATGQGREQYF.

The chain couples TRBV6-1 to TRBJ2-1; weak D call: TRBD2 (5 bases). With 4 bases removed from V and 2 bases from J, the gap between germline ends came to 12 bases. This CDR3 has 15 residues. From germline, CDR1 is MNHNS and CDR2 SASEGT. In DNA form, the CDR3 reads TGTGCCAGCAGTGTTTTCAGCGGTGCCTACAATGAGCAGTTCTTC. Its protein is CASSVFSGAYNEQFF.

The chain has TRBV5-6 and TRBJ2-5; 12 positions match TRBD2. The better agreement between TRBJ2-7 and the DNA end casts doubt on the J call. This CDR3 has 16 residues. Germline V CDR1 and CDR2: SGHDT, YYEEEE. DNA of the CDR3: TGTGCCAGCAGCTCCACCTCTAGCGGGAGGGCCTACGAGCAGTACTTC. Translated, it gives CASSSTSSGRAYEQYF.

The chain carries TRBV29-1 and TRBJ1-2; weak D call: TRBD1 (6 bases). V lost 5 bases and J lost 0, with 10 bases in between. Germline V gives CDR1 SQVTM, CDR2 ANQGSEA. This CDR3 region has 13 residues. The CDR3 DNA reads TGCAGCGTTCCGACAGGAACTAACTATGGCTACACCTTC. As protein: CSVPTGTNYGYTF.

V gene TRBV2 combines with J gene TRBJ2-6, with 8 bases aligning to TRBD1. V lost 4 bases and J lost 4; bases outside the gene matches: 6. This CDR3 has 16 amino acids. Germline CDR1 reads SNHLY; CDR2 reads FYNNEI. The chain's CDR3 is CASSVQGATGANVLTF. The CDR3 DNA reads TGTGCCAGCAGTGTGCAGGGGGCTACGGGGGCCAACGTCCTGACTTTC.

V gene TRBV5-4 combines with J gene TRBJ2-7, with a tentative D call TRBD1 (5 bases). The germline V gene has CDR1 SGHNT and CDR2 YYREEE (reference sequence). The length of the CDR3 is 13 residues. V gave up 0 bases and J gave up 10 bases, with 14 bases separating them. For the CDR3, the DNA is TGTGCCAGCAGCTTGGCCGGTGGTGGGGCCCAGTACTTC. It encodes CASSLAGGGAQYF. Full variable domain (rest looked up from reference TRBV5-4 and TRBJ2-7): ETGVTQSPTHLIKTRGQQVTLRCSSQSGHNTVSWYQQALGQGPQFIFQYYREEENGRGNFPPRFSGLQFPNYSSELNVNALELDDSALYLCASSLAGGGAQYFGPGTRLTVT.

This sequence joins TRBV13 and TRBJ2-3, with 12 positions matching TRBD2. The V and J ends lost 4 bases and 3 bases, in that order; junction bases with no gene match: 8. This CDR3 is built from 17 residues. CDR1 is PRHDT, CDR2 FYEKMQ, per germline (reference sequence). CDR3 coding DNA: TGTGCCAGCAGCTCAACCCTAGCGGGAGGGCCTACAGATACGCAGTATTTT. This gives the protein CASSSTLAGGPTDTQYF. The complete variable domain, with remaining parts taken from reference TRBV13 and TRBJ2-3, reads AAGVIQSPRHLIKEKRETATLKCYPIPRHDTVYWYQQGPGQDPQFLISFYEKMQSDKGSIPDRFSAQQFSDYHSELNMSSLELGDSALYFCASSSTLAGGPTDTQYFGPGTRLTVL.

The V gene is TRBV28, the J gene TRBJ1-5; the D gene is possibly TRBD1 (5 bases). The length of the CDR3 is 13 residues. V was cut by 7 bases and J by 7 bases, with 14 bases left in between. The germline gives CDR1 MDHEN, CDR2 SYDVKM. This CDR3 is CASKTGGTQPQHF. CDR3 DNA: TGTGCCAGCAAGACGGGGGGGACCCAGCCCCAGCATTTT.

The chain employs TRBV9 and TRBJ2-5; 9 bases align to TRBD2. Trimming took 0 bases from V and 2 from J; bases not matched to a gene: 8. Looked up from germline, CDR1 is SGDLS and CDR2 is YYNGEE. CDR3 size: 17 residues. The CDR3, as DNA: TGTGCCAGCAGCGTAGGTGCCAGCGGGAGGCTACAAGAGACCCAGTACTTC. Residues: CASSVGASGRLQETQYF.

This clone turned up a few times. The CDR3 nucleotides are TGCGCCAGCAGTAACAGGGGTTATACGCAGTATTTT. This gives the protein CASSNRGYTQYF. The V gene is TRBV4-3, the J gene TRBJ2-3; TRBD1 aligns across 7 bases. CDR1 is LGHNA, CDR2 YSLEER, per germline. J lost 7 bases, V lost 6 bases, and 4 bases had no gene match. The CDR3 extends over 12 amino acids.

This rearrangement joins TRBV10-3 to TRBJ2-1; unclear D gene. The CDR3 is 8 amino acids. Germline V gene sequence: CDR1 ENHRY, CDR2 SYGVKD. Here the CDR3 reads CATAEQFF. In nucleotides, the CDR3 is TGTGCAACAGCCGAGCAGTTCTTC.

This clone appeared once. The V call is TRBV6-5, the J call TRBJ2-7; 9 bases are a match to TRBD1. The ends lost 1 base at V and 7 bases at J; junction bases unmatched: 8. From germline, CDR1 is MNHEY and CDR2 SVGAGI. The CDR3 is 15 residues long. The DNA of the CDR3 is TGTGCCAGCAGTTACTTCGGACAGGGGAGAGGGGAGCAGTACTTC. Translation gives CASSYFGQGRGEQYF.

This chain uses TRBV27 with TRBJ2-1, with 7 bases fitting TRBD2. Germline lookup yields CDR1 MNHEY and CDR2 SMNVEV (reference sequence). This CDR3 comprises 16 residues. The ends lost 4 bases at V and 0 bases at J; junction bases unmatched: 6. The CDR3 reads CASSSQAGSSYNEQFF. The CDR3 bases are TGTGCCAGCAGTTCGCAAGCGGGATCCTCCTACAATGAGCAGTTCTTC.

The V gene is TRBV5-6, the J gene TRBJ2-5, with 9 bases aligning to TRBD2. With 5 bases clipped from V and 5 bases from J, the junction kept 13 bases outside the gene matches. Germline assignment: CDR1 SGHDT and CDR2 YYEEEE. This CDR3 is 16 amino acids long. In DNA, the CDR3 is TGTGCCAGCAGAATTTATAGCGGGAGTTTTCGGGAGACCCAGTACTTC. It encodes CASRIYSGSFRETQYF.

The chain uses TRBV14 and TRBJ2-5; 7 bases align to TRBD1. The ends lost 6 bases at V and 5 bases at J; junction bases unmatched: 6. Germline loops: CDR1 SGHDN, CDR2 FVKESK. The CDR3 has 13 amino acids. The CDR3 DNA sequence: TGTGCCAGCAGGAAACAGGGGCGGGAGACCCAGTACTTC. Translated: CASRKQGRETQYF.

CDR3 nucleotides: TGCGCCAGCAGCGTAGGACAGGGGGTTGACGAGCAGTACTTC. Protein product: CASSVGQGVDEQYF. The chain joins TRBV5-1 to TRBJ2-7, with 10 bases identical to TRBD1. This CDR3 is built from 14 residues. The ends lost 4 bases at V and 5 bases at J; junction bases unmatched: 6. Germline V gene lookup returns CDR1 SGHRS and CDR2 YFSETQ.

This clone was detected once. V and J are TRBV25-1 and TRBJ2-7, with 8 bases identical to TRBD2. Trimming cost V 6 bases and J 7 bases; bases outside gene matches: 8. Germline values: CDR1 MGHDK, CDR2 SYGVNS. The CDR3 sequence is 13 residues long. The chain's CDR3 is CASRPAGVGEQYF. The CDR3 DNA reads TGTGCCAGCAGACCAGCGGGAGTTGGGGAGCAGTACTTC.

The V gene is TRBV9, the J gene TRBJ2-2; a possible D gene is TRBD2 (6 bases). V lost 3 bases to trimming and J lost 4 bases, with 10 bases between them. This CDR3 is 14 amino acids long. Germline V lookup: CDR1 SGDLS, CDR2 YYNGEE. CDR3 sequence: CASSGGLLTGELFF. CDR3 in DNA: TGTGCCAGCAGCGGGGGACTTCTCACCGGGGAGCTGTTTTTT.

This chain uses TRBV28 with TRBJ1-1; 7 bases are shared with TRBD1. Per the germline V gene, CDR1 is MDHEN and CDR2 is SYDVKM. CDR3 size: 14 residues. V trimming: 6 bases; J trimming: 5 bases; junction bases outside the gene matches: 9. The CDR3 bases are TGTGCCAGCAGCCGACAGGGTCTTACGACTGAAGCTTTCTTT. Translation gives CASSRQGLTTEAFF.

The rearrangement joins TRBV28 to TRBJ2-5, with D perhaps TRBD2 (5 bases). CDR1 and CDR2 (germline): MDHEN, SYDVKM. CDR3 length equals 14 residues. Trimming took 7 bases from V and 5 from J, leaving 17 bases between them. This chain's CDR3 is CASNKPGTGETQYF. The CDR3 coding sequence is TGTGCCAGCAACAAACCGGGAACTGGGGAGACCCAGTACTTC.